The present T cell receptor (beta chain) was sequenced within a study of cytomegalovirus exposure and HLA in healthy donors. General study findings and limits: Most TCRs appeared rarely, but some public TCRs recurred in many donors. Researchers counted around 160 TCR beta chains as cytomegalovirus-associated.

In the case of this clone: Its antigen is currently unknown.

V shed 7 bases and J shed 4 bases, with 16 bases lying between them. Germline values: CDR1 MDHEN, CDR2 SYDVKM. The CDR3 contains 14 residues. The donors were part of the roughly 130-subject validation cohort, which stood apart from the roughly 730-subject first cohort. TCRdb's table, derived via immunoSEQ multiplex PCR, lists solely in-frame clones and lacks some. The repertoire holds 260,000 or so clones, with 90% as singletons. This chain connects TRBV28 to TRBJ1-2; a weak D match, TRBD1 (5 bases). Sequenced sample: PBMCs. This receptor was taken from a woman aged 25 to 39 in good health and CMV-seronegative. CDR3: CASTRGDHPYGYTF. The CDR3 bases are TGTGCCAGCACCCGGGGGGACCACCCCTATGGCTACACCTTC.